A single TCR beta chain is shown here with its context. The data are from a study of PD-1 blockade in classical Hodgkin lymphoma. The CDR3 runs 16 residues. Germline CDR1 MDHEN, CDR2 SYDVKM. V lost 3 bases, J lost 0 bases, and 7 bases stayed unmatched. Time point denoted: cycle 4 day 1 (C4D1), after more than five weeks of nivolumab. Autologous stem cell transplantation was followed by relapse in every patient, and brentuximab vedotin exposure varied. Measured with immunoSEQ multiplex PCR; TCRdb has only the in-frame clones, and not every one. Here the sample spans roughly 100,000 clones, around nine tenths being singletons.

The TCR originated in a human donor with classical Hodgkin lymphoma. The specimen comprised peripheral blood mononuclear cells (PBMCs), sampled before the fourth cycle of nivolumab. The gene calls are TRBV28 and TRBJ2-7, with 8 bases identical to TRBD1. The CDR3 region is CASSLRLDRVSYEQYF. The CDR3 coding sequence is TGTGCCAGCAGTTTGAGGCTGGACAGGGTCTCCTACGAGCAGTACTTC.